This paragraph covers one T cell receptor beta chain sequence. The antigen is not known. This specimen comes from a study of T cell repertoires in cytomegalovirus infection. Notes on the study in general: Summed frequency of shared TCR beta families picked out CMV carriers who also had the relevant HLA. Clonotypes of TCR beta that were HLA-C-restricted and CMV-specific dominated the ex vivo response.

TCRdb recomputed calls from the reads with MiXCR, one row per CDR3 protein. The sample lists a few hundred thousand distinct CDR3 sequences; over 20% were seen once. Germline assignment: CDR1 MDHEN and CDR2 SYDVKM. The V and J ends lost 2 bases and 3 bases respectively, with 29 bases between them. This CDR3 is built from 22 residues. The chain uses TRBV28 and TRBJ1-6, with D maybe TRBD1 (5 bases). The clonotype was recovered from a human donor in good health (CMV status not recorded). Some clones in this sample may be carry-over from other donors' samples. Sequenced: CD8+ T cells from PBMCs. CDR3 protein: CASSLPSGGRANITIYNSPLHF. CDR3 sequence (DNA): TGTGCCAGCAGTTTACCCTCCGGCGGCAGGGCGAATATCACCATCTATAATTCACCCCTCCACTTT.